One and the same sample provided the 19 T cell receptor beta chains below, sequenced in a study of healthy donors' naive CD4 and CD8 T cells. Starting from approximately 500 ng of total RNA, TCR libraries were made with linear amplification. TCRdb used MiXCR to reprocess the reads, holding one entry per CDR3 protein. The table shows around 180,000 distinct CDR3 sequences, with about 74% occurring only once. The sample taken for sequencing was naive CD4+ and CD8+ T cells sorted from blood, pooled from several donors. The receptors stem from a pool of human donors in good health; the sample pools cells from several healthy donors.

The V and J genes are TRBV27 and TRBJ2-1; weak D call: TRBD2 (5 bases). The germline CDR1 and CDR2 sequences are MNHEY and SMNVEV (reference sequence). CDR3 size: 15 residues. V lost 5 bases to trimming and J lost 6 bases, with 17 bases between them. CDR3: CASSAGGWTRNEQFF. The CDR3 nucleotides read TGTGCCAGCAGTGCGGGCGGGTGGACTCGCAATGAGCAGTTCTTC.

V is TRBV27 and J is TRBJ2-7, with D tentatively TRBD1 (5 bases). The length of the CDR3 is 13 residues. Germline lookup yields CDR1 MNHEY and CDR2 SMNVEV (reference sequence). V lost 4 bases, J lost 1 base, and 8 bases lay in between. The CDR3 DNA follows: TGTGCCAGCAGTTGGGGCGCATCCTACGAGCAGTACTTC. Translating gives CASSWGASYEQYF.

This clonotype showed up just once. V gene TRBV20-1 combines with J gene TRBJ2-7; D gene ambiguous. CDR3 size: 14 residues. V lost 1 base, J lost 2 bases, and 12 bases lay in between. Germline CDR1 is DFQATT and CDR2 is SNEGSKA (reference sequence). CDR3 nucleotide sequence: TGCAGTGCTAGAGGGCGGAGCGCCGCCTACGAGCAGTACTTC. As protein: CSARGRSAAYEQYF.

This chain links TRBV19 with TRBJ2-1; D is perhaps TRBD2 (5 bases). The germline V gene has CDR1 LNHDA and CDR2 SQIVND (reference sequence). Trimming shortened V by 3 bases and J by 4 bases, and 7 bases separated the two germline ends. The CDR3 contains 13 residues. The CDR3 loop is CASSIRDYNEQFF. The CDR3 coding sequence is TGTGCCAGTAGTATCCGGGATTACAATGAGCAGTTCTTC. Full variable domain (missing parts from reference TRBV19 and TRBJ2-1): DGGITQSPKYLFRKEGQNVTLSCEQNLNHDAMYWYRQDPGQGLRLIYYSQIVNDFQKGDIAEGYSVSREKKESFPLTVTSAQKNPTAFYLCASSIRDYNEQFFGPGTRLTVL.

This chain joins TRBV20-1 and TRBJ2-3; 10 bases match TRBD2. This CDR3 is 13 amino acids long. CDR1 is DFQATT, CDR2 SNEGSKA, per germline (reference sequence). J gave up 6 bases and V 8 bases, and 8 bases lay outside the gene matches. CDR3: CSILAGVIDTQYF. The DNA for the CDR3 is TGCAGTATCCTAGCGGGGGTCATTGATACGCAGTATTTT.

The CDR3 protein is CATQQAGELFF. The CDR3 DNA sequence: TGTGCCACTCAACAGGCCGGGGAGCTGTTTTTT. This rearrangement joins TRBV27 to TRBJ2-2; D might be TRBD1 (5 bases). Germline CDR1 and CDR2: MNHEY and SMNVEV (reference sequence). V shed 10 bases and J shed 6 bases, with 9 bases lying between them. The CDR3 spans 11 residues.

The V call is TRBV29-1, the J call TRBJ1-2, with unresolved D. This CDR3 region has 11 residues. Germline-derived CDR1 and CDR2 are SQVTM and ANQGSEA. Deletions cut 7 bases from V and 5 bases from J, with 11 bases between. CDR3 sequence reads: CSGNFGYGYTF. The CDR3 nucleotides are TGCAGCGGGAACTTCGGATATGGCTACACCTTC.

This chain connects TRBV12-3 or TRBV12-4 to TRBJ2-1, with 12 positions matching TRBD2. This CDR3 has 15 residues. Trimming removed 6 bases from V and 9 bases from J; junction bases left unmatched: 9. The CDR3: CASSLAGGQWGEQFF. The CDR3 DNA reads TGTGCCAGCAGCCTAGCGGGAGGGCAATGGGGTGAGCAGTTCTTC.

The sample holds a few counts of this clonotype. This chain joins TRBV29-1 and TRBJ2-3; D not certain. Germline V gene sequence: CDR1 SQVTM, CDR2 ANQGSEA. The CDR3 contains 10 residues. Trimming removed 6 bases at V and 2 bases at J, with 3 bases between. The CDR3 is CSVATDTQYF. DNA of the CDR3: TGCAGCGTCGCCACAGATACGCAGTATTTT.

This chain uses TRBV6-6 with TRBJ1-5, with a tentative D call TRBD1 (6 bases). This CDR3 contains 12 residues. With 11 bases removed from V and 4 bases from J, the gap between germline ends came to 12 bases. CDR1 and CDR2 from the germline V gene are MNHNY and SVGAGI (reference sequence). CDR3 amino acids: CAGGQGNQPQHF. CDR3 DNA: TGTGCCGGGGGGCAGGGAAATCAGCCCCAGCATTTT.

The rearrangement links TRBV6-5 to TRBJ2-1, with D unclear. CDR3 length: 11 residues. The germline V and J ends were trimmed by 7 bases and 7 bases, with 8 bases remaining between them. Germline assignment: CDR1 MNHEY and CDR2 SVGAGI. Here the CDR3 reads CASTRLNEQFF. CDR3 bases: TGTGCCAGCACCCGGTTAAATGAGCAGTTCTTC.

The genes are TRBV5-4 and TRBJ2-3; D is possibly TRBD1 (7 bases). With 7 bases removed from V and 2 bases from J, the gap between germline ends came to 17 bases. This CDR3 contains 15 residues. CDR1 and CDR2 (germline): SGHNT, YYREEE (reference sequence). Here the CDR3 reads CASWWRDSYTDTQYF. The CDR3 region has the DNA TGTGCCAGCTGGTGGCGGGACAGCTACACAGATACGCAGTATTTT.

This clonotype showed up just a few times. V gene TRBV30 combines with J gene TRBJ2-7; possibly TRBD1 or TRBD2 for D (5 bases each). V shed 5 bases and J shed 3 bases, with 14 bases lying between them. The V gene's germline CDR1 is GTSNPN and CDR2 SVGIG (reference sequence). The CDR3 spans 13 residues. CDR3 sequence: CAWDLGTSYEQYF. DNA for the CDR3: TGTGCCTGGGACCTAGGGACCAGCTACGAGCAGTACTTC.

J is TRBJ1-2 and V is TRBV6-5; TRBD1 is a possible D gene (5 bases). Trimming removed 0 bases from V and 0 bases from J, with 11 bases in between. The CDR3 loop spans 16 amino acids. CDR1 is MNHEY and CDR2 is SVGAGI in the germline V gene. The CDR3 nucleotides read TGTGCCAGCAGTTACTCTGGGGGTAGAGCTAACTATGGCTACACCTTC. Its translation: CASSYSGGRANYGYTF.

This chain links TRBV6-5 with TRBJ2-7; 7 bases line up with TRBD1. The junction had 8 bases not matched to a gene; V was cut back by 6 bases and J by 0 bases. This CDR3 spans 15 amino acids. Germline V gives CDR1 MNHEY, CDR2 SVGAGI. Written as DNA, the CDR3 is TGTGCCAGCAGACTCGGACAGGCACCCTCCTACGAGCAGTACTTC. The encoded protein is CASRLGQAPSYEQYF.

This clonotype was counted between two and nine times. Here the CDR3 DNA reads TGTGCCAGCTCCCCCCGGGATGGCGAGCAGTACTTC. Its protein is CASSPRDGEQYF. The chain is built from TRBV6-2 or TRBV6-3 and TRBJ2-7; D possibly corresponds to TRBD2 (5 bases). Germline lookup yields CDR1 MNHEY and CDR2 SVGEGT. V was clipped by 8 bases and J by 6 bases, with 14 bases between them. The CDR3 loop spans 12 amino acids.

The rearrangement joins TRBV27 to TRBJ2-1; D perhaps matches TRBD2 (6 bases). The V gene's germline CDR1 is MNHEY and CDR2 SMNVEV (reference sequence). Trimming removed 5 bases at V and 14 bases at J, with 16 bases between. CDR3 length equals 12 residues. The CDR3 sequence: CASSVLRRVEFF. The CDR3 bases are TGTGCCAGCAGTGTCCTCAGGAGGGTCGAGTTCTTC.

V usage is TRBV28 and J usage is TRBJ2-7; D gene ambiguous. This CDR3 spans 11 amino acids. CDR1 and CDR2 from the germline V gene are MDHEN and SYDVKM. V was clipped by 10 bases and J by 3 bases, with 10 bases between them. The CDR3 reads CATSILYEQYF. The DNA for the CDR3 is TGTGCCACCTCGATACTCTACGAGCAGTACTTC. The complete variable domain, with remaining parts taken from reference TRBV28 and TRBJ2-7, reads DVKVTQSSRYLVKRTGEKVFLECVQDMDHENMFWYRQDPGLGLRLIYFSYDVKMKEKGDIPEGYSVSREKKERFSLILESASTNQTSMYLCATSILYEQYFGPGTRLTVT.

V gene TRBV29-1 combines with J gene TRBJ1-5; D unresolved. Per the germline V gene, CDR1 is SQVTM and CDR2 is ANQGSEA. This CDR3 has 12 residues. Between the trimmed V and J ends, which lost 4 bases and 4 bases, there was a span of 8 bases. CDR3 nucleotide sequence: TGCAGCGTTGGGGGAGGGAATCAGCCCCAGCATTTT. This encodes CSVGGGNQPQHF.